The T cell receptor beta chain under discussion was sequenced for a study of blood T cell repertoires in COVID-19 (dated by TCRdb to 2020 to 2022). For the study in its entirety: Collaborator samples came from the United States, Italy and Spain and covered acute and convalescent phases of COVID-19. The prospective study material was composed of cDNA or gDNA derived from T cells, B-cell-depleted T cells, or PBMCs. The dataset comprised deeply sampled blood TCRbeta repertoires from subjects exposed to, actively infected with, or recovered from COVID-19. The repertoires were released in a freely available public database meant as a resource for research on the immune response to SARS-CoV-2. The samples were drawn from two sources: the first 160 participants of the ongoing ImmuneRACE study, and some 1,300 subjects contributed by 6 global collaborators. Sample metadata almost always included a de-identified subject ID, COVID-19 status, age in years and sex. Where available, HLA class I and class II types were obtained from metadata supplied by the sample provider rather than from assay-based typing.

In the prospective study, participants were roughly 18 to 100 years old, resided in about two dozen geographic areas of the United States, and were enrolled through a virtual design. In the prospective study, cohorts were assigned on the basis of participant-reported clinical history obtained from a screening survey and a study questionnaire. Recovered participants in ImmuneRACE Cohort 3 were defined as having two consecutive negative NP/OP PCR tests, clearance from a healthcare professional, or resolution of symptoms. In the prospective study, mobile phlebotomists collected whole blood, serum and a nasopharyngeal or oropharyngeal swab from each participant. Participants in the prospective study had the option to provide additional blood draws and questionnaires over a roughly two-month period. Before DNA extraction, prospective study blood samples were shipped either frozen or at room temperature.

TCRbeta CDR3 regions were amplified from genomic DNA by means of the immunoSEQ Assay, a bias-controlled multiplex PCR. The authors' pipeline ran thus. The number of nucleated cells in each sample was estimated from the amplification of reference gene primers within the assay. To quantify the absolute abundance of each unique TCRbeta CDR3 rearrangement, sequence reads were collapsed and filtered. For each sample, productive Simpson clonality was calculated as the square root of Simpson's diversity index across productive rearrangements. TCRdb's version of the immuneACCESS table is confined to in-frame rearrangements and falls short of the full clone set. An unresolved V gene accounts for under half of the shortfall where checked; the remainder is of unknown origin. V and J calls and clone size are given by that table; D and trimming were obtained from the DNA. A total of hundreds of thousands of clones appear in this sample, about 85% of them only once. Around 7.9% of the sample belongs to the ten largest clones.

About this clone itself: The clone's antigen remains unknown. The sample holds no much larger clone one base away, and base qualities are not on file.

Study-level results and caveats: Clinical and demographic metadata were provided uncurated, with the amount varying by source and participant.

CDR1 and CDR2 are read off the germline V gene (reference sequence) as LGHDT and YNNKEL. Relative to germline, V is 2 bases shorter and J is 8 bases shorter, with 10 bases between their ends. Counted from cysteine to phenylalanine, this CDR3 has 13 amino acids. The entry retains the CDR3 DNA only, 39 bases that are in frame from base 1. The clonotype was recovered from a woman aged 60-70 years who had recovered from COVID-19. The source material was PBMCs or T cells enriched from blood (not recorded which). The V and J segments used are TRBV3-1 (or the pseudogene TRBV3-2) and TRBJ2-1; the D segment could be TRBD1, given 6 matching bases. The CDR3 here reads CASSQTGLHEQFF. The DNA is as follows: TGTGCCAGCAGCCAAACAGGGCTTCATGAGCAGTTCTTC.